This TCR beta chain derives from a study of early stage breast cancer tumors. Study details: Most invasive tumors, about 75% of the 16, were ER+/PR+/HER2-. Under 10 ER+/PR+/HER2- tumors were invasive ductal; a few were invasive lobular. The study, taken as a whole, reports: Enriched TCRB sequences shared across patients were mostly commonly generated sequences. Chain pairing and CD4, CD8 or FOXP3 expression were not captured.

Trimming removed 2 bases from V and 8 bases from J, with 12 bases in between. Per germline, CDR1 GTSNPN and CDR2 SVGIG (reference sequence). This CDR3 has 13 residues. A remark on this clone: The antigen is not known.

TCRdb's copy holds only in-frame clones and misses some; the assay was immunoSEQ multiplex PCR. The table records about 72,000 clones, around 80% of them present only once. The material sequenced was blood. The receptor's source is a person aged 55 to 75 with breast cancer. The V gene is TRBV30, the J gene TRBJ1-4; tentatively, D is TRBD1 (6 bases). For the CDR3, the DNA is TGTGCCTGGAGTACAGGGAGTAGGGAAAAACTGTTTTTT. Amino acid sequence: CAWSTGSREKLFF.